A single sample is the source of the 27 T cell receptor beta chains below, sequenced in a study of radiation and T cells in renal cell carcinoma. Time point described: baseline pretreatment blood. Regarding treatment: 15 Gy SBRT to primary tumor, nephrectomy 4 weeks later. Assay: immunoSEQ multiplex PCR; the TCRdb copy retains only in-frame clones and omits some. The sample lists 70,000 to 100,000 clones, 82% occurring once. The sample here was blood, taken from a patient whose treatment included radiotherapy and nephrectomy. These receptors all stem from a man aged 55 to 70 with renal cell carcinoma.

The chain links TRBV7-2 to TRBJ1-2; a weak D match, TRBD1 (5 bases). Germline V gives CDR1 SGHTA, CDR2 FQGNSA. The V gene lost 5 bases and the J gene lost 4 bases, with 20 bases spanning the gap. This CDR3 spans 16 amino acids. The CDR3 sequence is CASSPSFRDFFYGYTF. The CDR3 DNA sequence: TGTGCCAGCAGCCCCTCCTTCCGGGACTTCTTCTATGGCTACACCTTC.

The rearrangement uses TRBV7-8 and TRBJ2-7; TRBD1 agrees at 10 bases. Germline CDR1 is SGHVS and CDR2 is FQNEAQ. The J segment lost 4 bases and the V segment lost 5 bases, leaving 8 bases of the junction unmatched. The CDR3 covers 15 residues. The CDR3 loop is CASSAGQGGAYEQYF. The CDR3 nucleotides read TGTGCCAGCAGCGCTGGACAGGGGGGCGCATACGAGCAGTACTTC.

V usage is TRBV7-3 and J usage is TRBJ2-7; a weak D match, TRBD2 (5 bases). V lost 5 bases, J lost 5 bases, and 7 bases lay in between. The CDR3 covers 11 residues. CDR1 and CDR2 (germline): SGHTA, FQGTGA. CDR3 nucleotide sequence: TGTGCCAGCAGCGGAGGTCACGAGCAGTACTTC. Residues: CASSGGHEQYF.

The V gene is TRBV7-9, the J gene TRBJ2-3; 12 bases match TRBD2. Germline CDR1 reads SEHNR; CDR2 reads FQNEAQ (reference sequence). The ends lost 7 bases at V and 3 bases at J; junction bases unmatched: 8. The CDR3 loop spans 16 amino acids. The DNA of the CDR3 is TGTGCCAGCACTAGCGGGAGGGGCTCTGAGACAGATACGCAGTATTTT. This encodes CASTSGRGSETDTQYF.

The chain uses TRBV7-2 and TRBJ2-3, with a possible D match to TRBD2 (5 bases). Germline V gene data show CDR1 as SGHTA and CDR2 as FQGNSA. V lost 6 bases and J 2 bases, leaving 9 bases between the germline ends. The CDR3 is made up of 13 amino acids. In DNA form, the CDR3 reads TGTGCCAGCAGTAGGGAGATCACAGATACGCAGTATTTT. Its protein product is CASSREITDTQYF.

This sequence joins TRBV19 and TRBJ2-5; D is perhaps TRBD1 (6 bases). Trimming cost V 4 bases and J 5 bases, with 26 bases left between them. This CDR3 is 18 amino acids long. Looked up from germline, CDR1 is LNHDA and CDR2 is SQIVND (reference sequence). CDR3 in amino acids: CASSKMRLKTQGRETQYF. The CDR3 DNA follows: TGTGCCAGTAGTAAGATGCGGCTAAAAACACAGGGTAGGGAGACCCAGTACTTC.

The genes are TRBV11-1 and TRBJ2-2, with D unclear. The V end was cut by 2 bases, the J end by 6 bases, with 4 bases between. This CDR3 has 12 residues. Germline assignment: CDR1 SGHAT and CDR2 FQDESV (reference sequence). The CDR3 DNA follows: TGTGCCAGCAGCTTAATGGCCGGGGAGCTGTTTTTT. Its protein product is CASSLMAGELFF.

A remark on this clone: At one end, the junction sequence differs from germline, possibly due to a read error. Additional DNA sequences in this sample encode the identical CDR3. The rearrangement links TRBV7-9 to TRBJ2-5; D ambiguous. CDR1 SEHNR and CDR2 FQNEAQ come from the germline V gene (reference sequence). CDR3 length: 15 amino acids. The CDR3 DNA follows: TGCGCCAGCAGCTTATCGGTTCAGGCCCAAGAGACCCAGTACTTC. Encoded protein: CASSLSVQAQETQYF.

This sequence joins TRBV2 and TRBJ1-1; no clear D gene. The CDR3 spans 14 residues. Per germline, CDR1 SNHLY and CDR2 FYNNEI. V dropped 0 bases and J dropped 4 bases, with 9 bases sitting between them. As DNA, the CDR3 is TGTGCCAGCAGTGAAGCGGGTGTTGGCACTGAAGCTTTCTTT. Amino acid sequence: CASSEAGVGTEAFF.

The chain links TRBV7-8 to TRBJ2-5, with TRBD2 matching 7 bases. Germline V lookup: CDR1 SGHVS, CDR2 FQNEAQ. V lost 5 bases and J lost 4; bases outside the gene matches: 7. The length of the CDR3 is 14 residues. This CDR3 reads CASSLRAGRETQYF. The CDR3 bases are TGTGCCAGCAGCCTCAGAGCGGGACGAGAGACCCAGTACTTC. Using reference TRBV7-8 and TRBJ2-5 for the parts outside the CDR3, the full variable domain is GAGVSQSPRYKVAKRGQDVALRCDPISGHVSLFWYQQALGQGPEFLTYFQNEAQLDKSGLPSDRFFAERPEGSVSTLKIQRTQQEDSAVYLCASSLRAGRETQYFGPGTRLLVL.

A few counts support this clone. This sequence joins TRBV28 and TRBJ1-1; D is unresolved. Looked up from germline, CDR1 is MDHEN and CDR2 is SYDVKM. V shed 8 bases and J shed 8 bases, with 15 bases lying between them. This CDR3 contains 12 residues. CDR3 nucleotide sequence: TGTGCCAGCTCCCGTCCGGTCGGGGAAGCTTTCTTT. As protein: CASSRPVGEAFF.

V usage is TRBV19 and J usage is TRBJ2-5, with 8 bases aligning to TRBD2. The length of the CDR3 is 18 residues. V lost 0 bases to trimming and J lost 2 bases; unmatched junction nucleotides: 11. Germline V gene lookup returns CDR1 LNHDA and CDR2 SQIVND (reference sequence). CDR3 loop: CASSIEGRLAGLQETQYF. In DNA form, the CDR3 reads TGTGCCAGTAGTATAGAGGGGAGGCTAGCGGGCCTACAAGAGACCCAGTACTTC.

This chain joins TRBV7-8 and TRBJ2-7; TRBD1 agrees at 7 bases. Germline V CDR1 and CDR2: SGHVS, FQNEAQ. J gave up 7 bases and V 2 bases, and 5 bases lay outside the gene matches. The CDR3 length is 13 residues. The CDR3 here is CASSLRQGGEQYF. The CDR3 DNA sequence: TGTGCCAGCAGCTTACGACAGGGTGGGGAGCAGTACTTC.

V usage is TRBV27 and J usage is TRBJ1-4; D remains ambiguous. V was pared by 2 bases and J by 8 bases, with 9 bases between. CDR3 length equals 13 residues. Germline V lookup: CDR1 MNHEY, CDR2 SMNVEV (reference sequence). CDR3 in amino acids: CASSLTALEKLFF. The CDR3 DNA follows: TGTGCCAGCAGTTTAACAGCTCTGGAAAAACTGTTTTTT.

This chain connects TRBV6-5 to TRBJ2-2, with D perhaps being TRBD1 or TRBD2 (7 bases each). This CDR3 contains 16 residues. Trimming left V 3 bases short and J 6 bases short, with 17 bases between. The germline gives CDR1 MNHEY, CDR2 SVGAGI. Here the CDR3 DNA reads TGTGCCAGCAGTTATCAGGGGGGAGGGTATTCCGGGGAGCTGTTTTTT. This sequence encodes CASSYQGGGYSGELFF.

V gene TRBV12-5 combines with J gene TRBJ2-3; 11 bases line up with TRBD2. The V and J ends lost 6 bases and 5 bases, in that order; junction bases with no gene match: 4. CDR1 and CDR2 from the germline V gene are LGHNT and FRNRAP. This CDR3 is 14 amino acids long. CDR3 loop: CASGRGLAGDTQYF. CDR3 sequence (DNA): TGTGCTAGTGGACGCGGACTAGCGGGAGATACGCAGTATTTT.

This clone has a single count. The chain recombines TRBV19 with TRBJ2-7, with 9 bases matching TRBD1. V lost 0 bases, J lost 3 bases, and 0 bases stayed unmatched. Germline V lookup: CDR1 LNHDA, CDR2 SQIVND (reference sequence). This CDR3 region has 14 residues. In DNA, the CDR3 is TGTGCCAGTAGTATAGAGACAGGGGGCTACGAGCAGTACTTC. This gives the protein CASSIETGGYEQYF.

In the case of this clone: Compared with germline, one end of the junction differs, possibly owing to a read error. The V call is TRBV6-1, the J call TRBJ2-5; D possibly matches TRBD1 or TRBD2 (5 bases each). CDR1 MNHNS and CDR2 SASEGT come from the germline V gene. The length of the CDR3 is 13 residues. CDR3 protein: CATSREGAETQYF. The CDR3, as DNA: TGTGCCACCAGTCGGGAAGGGGCGGAGACCCAGTACTTC.

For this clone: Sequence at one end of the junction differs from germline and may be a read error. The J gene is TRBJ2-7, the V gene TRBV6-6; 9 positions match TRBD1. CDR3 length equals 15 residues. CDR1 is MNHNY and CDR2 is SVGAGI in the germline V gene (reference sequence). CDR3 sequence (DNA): TGTGCCAGCAGTTACTCACAGGGGGCTGGCCACGAGCAGCACTTC. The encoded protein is CASSYSQGAGHEQHF.

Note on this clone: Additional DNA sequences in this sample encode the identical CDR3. The CDR3 protein is CASSQDLAASNYGYTF. CDR3 nucleotide sequence: TGCGCCAGCAGCCAAGATTTGGCCGCCTCTAACTATGGCTACACCTTC. The chain is built from TRBV4-1 and TRBJ1-2; D unclear. CDR1 is MGHRA and CDR2 is YSYEKL in the germline V gene. This CDR3 is 16 amino acids long. Trimming took 0 bases from V and 0 from J, leaving 11 bases between them.

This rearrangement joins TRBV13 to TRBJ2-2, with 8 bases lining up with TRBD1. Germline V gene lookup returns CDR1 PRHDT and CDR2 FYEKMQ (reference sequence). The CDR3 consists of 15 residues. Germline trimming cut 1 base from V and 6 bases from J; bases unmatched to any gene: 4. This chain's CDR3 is CASSLEDRESGELFF. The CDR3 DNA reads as TGTGCCAGCAGCTTAGAGGACAGGGAATCCGGGGAGCTGTTTTTT.

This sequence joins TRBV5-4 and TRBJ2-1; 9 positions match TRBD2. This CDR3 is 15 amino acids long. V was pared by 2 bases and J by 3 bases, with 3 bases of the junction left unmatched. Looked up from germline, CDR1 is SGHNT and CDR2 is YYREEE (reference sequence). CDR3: CASSFIAGVYNEQFF. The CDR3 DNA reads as TGTGCCAGCAGCTTCATAGCGGGGGTCTACAATGAGCAGTTCTTC.

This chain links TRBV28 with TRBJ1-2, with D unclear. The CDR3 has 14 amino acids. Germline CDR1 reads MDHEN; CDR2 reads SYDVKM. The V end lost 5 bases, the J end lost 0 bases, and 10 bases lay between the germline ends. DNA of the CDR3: TGTGCCAGCAGTAGAGGGAGGGCTAACTATGGCTACACCTTC. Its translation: CASSRGRANYGYTF.

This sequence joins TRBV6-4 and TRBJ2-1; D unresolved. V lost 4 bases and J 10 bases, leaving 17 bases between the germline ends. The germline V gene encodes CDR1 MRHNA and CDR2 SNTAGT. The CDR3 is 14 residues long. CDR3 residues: CASSVLSSAGEQFF. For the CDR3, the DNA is TGTGCCAGCAGTGTTTTATCCAGCGCCGGGGAGCAGTTCTTC.

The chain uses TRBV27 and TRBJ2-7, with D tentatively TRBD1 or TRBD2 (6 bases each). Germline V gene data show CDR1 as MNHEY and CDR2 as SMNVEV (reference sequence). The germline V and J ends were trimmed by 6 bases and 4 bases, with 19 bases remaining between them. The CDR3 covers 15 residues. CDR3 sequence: CASSSITGRRYEQYF. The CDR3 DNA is TGTGCCAGCAGCTCTATTACAGGGAGGAGGTACGAGCAGTACTTC.

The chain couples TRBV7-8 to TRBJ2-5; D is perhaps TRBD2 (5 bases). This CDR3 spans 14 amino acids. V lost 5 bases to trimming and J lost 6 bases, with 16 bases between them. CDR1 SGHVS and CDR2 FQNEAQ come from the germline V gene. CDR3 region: CASSATSQRQTQYF. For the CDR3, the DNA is TGTGCCAGCAGCGCCACCTCCCAGCGGCAGACCCAGTACTTC.

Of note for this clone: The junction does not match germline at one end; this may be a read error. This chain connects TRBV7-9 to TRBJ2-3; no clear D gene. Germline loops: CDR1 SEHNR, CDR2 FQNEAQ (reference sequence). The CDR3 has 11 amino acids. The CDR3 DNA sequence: TGTGCCAGCAGATTAGCAGATACGCAGTATTTT. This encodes CASRLADTQYF.